This T cell receptor (beta chain) came from a study of blood T cell repertoires in COVID-19. Study summary: COVID-19 samples, acute and convalescent, were from the United States, Italy and Spain. Sample material is recorded as cDNA or gDNA derived from T cells, B-cell-depleted T cells, or PBMCs.

Original analysis: Using reference gene primer amplification, nucleated cell counts were estimated. Repertoires were generated with immunoSEQ multiplex PCR, while TCRdb's copy carries only in-frame clones and drops some. Clonal size and the V and J genes are those of that table, whereas D and trimming came from the DNA. The profile shows about 240,000 clones, approximately 78% of them singletons. After removal of 8 bases from V and 3 bases from J, the junction contained 6 bases not matched to a gene. CDR3 size: 15 residues. Germline lookup yields CDR1 SNHLY and CDR2 FYNNEI. V gene TRBV2 combines with J gene TRBJ1-4, with 10 nucleotides matching TRBD1. This clonotype was sampled from a woman aged 55-69 years with active or convalescent COVID-19. The specimen sequenced was peripheral blood. The DNA of the CDR3 is TGTGCCAGCTCGGGACAGGGGTTGCCTAATGAAAAACTGTTTTTT. It encodes CASSGQGLPNEKLFF.